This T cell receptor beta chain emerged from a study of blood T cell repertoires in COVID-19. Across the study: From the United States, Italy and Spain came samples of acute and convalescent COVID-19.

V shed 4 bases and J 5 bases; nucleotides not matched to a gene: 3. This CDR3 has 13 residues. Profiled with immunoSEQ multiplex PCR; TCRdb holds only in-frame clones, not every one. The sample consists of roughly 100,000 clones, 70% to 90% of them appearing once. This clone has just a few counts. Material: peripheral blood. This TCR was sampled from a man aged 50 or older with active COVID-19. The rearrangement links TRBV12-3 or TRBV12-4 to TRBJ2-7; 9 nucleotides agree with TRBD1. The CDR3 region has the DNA TGTGCCAGCAGTTACAGGGGGCGGGACGAGCAGTACTTC. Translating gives CASSYRGRDEQYF.